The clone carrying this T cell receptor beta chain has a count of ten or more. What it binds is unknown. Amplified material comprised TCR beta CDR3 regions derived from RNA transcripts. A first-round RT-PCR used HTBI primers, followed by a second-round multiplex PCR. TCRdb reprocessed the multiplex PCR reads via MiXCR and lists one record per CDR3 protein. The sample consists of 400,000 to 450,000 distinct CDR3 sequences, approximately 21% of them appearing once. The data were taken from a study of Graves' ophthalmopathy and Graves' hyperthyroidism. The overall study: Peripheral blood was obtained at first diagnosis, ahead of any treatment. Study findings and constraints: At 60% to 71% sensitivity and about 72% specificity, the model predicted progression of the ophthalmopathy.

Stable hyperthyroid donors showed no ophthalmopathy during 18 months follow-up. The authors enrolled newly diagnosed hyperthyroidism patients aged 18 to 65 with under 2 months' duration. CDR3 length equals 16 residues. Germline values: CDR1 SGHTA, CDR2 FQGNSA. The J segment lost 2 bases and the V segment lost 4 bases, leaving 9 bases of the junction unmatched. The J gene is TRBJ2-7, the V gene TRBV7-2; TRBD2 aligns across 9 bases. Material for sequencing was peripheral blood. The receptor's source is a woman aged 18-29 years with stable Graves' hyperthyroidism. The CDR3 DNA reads TGTGCCAGCAGCTACTTACTAGCGGGTGGGGCCTACGAGCAGTACTTC. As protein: CASSYLLAGGAYEQYF.